Shown below are 31 T cell receptor beta chains from a single sample sequenced in a study of T cells after yellow fever vaccination. From the 5' RACE reads, TCRdb called clonotypes with MiXCR, one entry per CDR3 protein. The repertoire holds about 630,000 distinct CDR3 sequences, with roughly an eighth as singletons. Sequenced here: PBMCs, sampled on the day of the yellow fever booster vaccination. These receptors were collected from a man younger than 45 who received the YFV17D yellow fever vaccine.

This chain links TRBV30 with TRBJ2-3, with D perhaps being TRBD1 or TRBD2 (6 bases each). V lost 0 bases, J lost 12 bases, and 16 bases lay in between. The CDR3 loop spans 13 amino acids. The germline V gene encodes CDR1 GTSNPN and CDR2 SVGIG (reference sequence). CDR3 sequence reads: CAWSVMGGGGQYF. The CDR3 DNA reads as TGTGCCTGGAGTGTAATGGGAGGAGGGGGTCAGTATTTT.

This chain links TRBV20-1 with TRBJ1-2; D is possibly TRBD1 (5 bases). Germline CDR1 reads DFQATT; CDR2 reads SNEGSKA (reference sequence). Trimming removed 1 base from V and 4 bases from J, with 13 bases in between. The CDR3 has 14 residues. The CDR3, as DNA: TGCAGTGCTAGAGCGCGGGGGGACGGCTATGGCTACACCTTC. Encoded protein: CSARARGDGYGYTF.

This clonotype was observed a few times. The rearrangement links TRBV29-1 to TRBJ2-2; 10 bases are shared with TRBD2. Looked up from germline, CDR1 is SQVTM and CDR2 is ANQGSEA. V shed 7 bases and J 0 bases; nucleotides not matched to a gene: 5. This CDR3 has 15 amino acids. This CDR3 reads CSAETSGANTGELFF. The CDR3 DNA reads TGCAGCGCCGAAACTAGCGGGGCGAACACCGGGGAGCTGTTTTTT.

DNA for the CDR3: TGTGCCAGCCTCCTGGGAGGGGGCGCTTGGAATGAGCAGTTCTTC. Translating gives CASLLGGGAWNEQFF. The chain employs TRBV12-3 or TRBV12-4 and TRBJ2-1, with D perhaps TRBD1 or TRBD2 (7 bases each). The CDR3 sequence is 15 residues long. V gave up 8 bases and J gave up 7 bases, with 21 bases separating them.

This clonotype was found many times. The chain has TRBV20-1 and TRBJ2-3, with TRBD2 identical over 9 bases. Trimming cost V 2 bases and J 5 bases; bases outside gene matches: 5. In germline, CDR1 is DFQATT, CDR2 SNEGSKA (reference sequence). The CDR3 is made up of 14 amino acids. The CDR3 DNA reads TGCAGTGCTAGACCCCGGACTAGCGTAGATACGCAGTATTTT. The encoded protein is CSARPRTSVDTQYF.

This chain links TRBV15 with TRBJ2-3; D is undetermined. This CDR3 contains 14 residues. V dropped 3 bases and J dropped 2 bases, with 9 bases sitting between them. In germline, CDR1 is LNHNV, CDR2 YYDKDF (reference sequence). Here the CDR3 reads CATSSRRNTDTQYF. CDR3 bases: TGTGCCACCAGCAGTAGGCGGAACACAGATACGCAGTATTTT. The entire variable domain, with the rest obtained from reference TRBV15 and TRBJ2-3, is as follows: DAMVIQNPRYQVTQFGKPVTLSCSQTLNHNVMYWYQQKSSQAPKLLFHYYDKDFNNEADTPDNFQSRRPNTSFCFLDIRSPGLGDTAMYLCATSSRRNTDTQYFGPGTRLTVL.

Only a few counts were recorded for this clonotype. This chain links TRBV6-1 with TRBJ2-3, with a tentative D call TRBD1 (6 bases). The V end lost 6 bases, the J end lost 4 bases, and 17 bases lay between the germline ends. Germline CDR1 is MNHNS and CDR2 is SASEGT. CDR3 length equals 15 residues. CDR3 in amino acids: CASRPEWGLADTQYF. The CDR3, as DNA: TGTGCCAGCAGACCTGAGTGGGGGCTTGCAGATACGCAGTATTTT.

This sequence joins TRBV29-1 and TRBJ2-1; 9 nucleotides match TRBD1. Per germline, CDR1 SQVTM and CDR2 ANQGSEA. Germline trimming cut 5 bases from V and 5 bases from J; bases unmatched to any gene: 10. The CDR3 sequence is 15 residues long. The CDR3 here is CSVTRGGQGNNEQFF. CDR3 bases: TGCAGCGTTACCCGAGGGGGACAGGGTAACAATGAGCAGTTCTTC.

This clonotype has ten or more counts. The chain uses TRBV4-3 and TRBJ2-3; D tentatively fits TRBD1 or TRBD2 (5 bases each). There are 17 residues in the CDR3. In germline, CDR1 is LGHNA, CDR2 YSLEER. Trimming cost V 5 bases and J 4 bases, with 22 bases left between them. The CDR3 coding sequence is TGCGCCAGCAGCTCCCATAGAGCGCAGGGAGACCCAGATACGCAGTATTTT. Translating it yields CASSSHRAQGDPDTQYF.

The V gene is TRBV28, the J gene TRBJ2-2; TRBD1 matches at 9 bases. Germline values: CDR1 MDHEN, CDR2 SYDVKM. Trimming removed 5 bases from V and 0 bases from J; junction bases left unmatched: 13. The CDR3 length is 19 residues. The CDR3 DNA sequence: TGTGCCAGCAGTCCTTTTGGGACAGGGAGGTTCGCGAACACCGGGGAGCTGTTTTTT. It codes for CASSPFGTGRFANTGELFF. The whole variable domain, remainder taken from reference TRBV28 and TRBJ2-2, is DVKVTQSSRYLVKRTGEKVFLECVQDMDHENMFWYRQDPGLGLRLIYFSYDVKMKEKGDIPEGYSVSREKKERFSLILESASTNQTSMYLCASSPFGTGRFANTGELFFGEGSRLTVL.

This clonotype was counted only a few times. The chain is built from TRBV15 and TRBJ2-4; D is ambiguous. Germline CDR1 and CDR2: LNHNV and YYDKDF (reference sequence). The V and J ends lost 1 base and 0 bases respectively, with 10 bases between them. The CDR3 spans 16 residues. CDR3 amino acids: CATSRVAELAKNIQYF. The CDR3 DNA sequence: TGTGCCACCAGCAGAGTGGCGGAGTTAGCCAAAAACATTCAGTACTTC.

There are many counts of this clonotype. V is TRBV5-1 and J is TRBJ2-7; 10 positions match TRBD1. Losses at the gene ends were 4 bases for V and 4 bases for J; bases not matched to a gene: 5. CDR3 length: 14 residues. CDR1 SGHRS and CDR2 YFSETQ come from the germline V gene. CDR3 in DNA: TGCGCCAGCAGCACGGGACAGGGGATGTACGAGCAGTACTTC. Residues: CASSTGQGMYEQYF.

The J gene is TRBJ2-5, the V gene TRBV5-1; 13 nucleotides align to TRBD2. This CDR3 has 16 residues. The V segment lost 4 bases and the J segment 2 bases; nucleotides outside the gene matches: 5. Germline CDR1 reads SGHRS; CDR2 reads YFSETQ. Here the CDR3 reads CASSPGLAGDQETQYF. The DNA for the CDR3 is TGCGCCAGCAGCCCCGGACTAGCGGGAGATCAAGAGACCCAGTACTTC.

The chain has TRBV12-3 or TRBV12-4 and TRBJ2-3; 10 positions agree with TRBD2. The CDR3 is made up of 17 amino acids. Trimming cost V 6 bases and J 4 bases; bases outside gene matches: 13. The CDR3 DNA is TGTGCCAGCAGGAACGGACTAGCGGTCACCCTAGCAGATACGCAGTATTTT. Its protein is CASRNGLAVTLADTQYF.

This clonotype showed up just a few times. The chain uses TRBV7-9 and TRBJ1-1; 7 positions match TRBD1. There are 13 residues in the CDR3. The V gene's germline CDR1 is SEHNR and CDR2 FQNEAQ (reference sequence). The V gene end was trimmed by 6 bases and the J gene end by 10 bases; junction bases not matched to a gene: 11. The CDR3 protein is CASRLNSGGVAFF. DNA of the CDR3: TGTGCCAGCAGACTCAATTCAGGGGGGGTAGCTTTCTTT.

This clonotype appeared many times. The chain combines TRBV4-1 with TRBJ1-6; D is unresolved. The CDR3 loop spans 14 amino acids. Germline-derived CDR1 and CDR2 are MGHRA and YSYEKL. The V gene lost 2 bases and the J gene lost 7 bases, with 9 bases spanning the gap. For the CDR3, the DNA is TGCGCCAGCAGCCAACGGGAAGGAAATTCACCCCTCCACTTT. Protein product: CASSQREGNSPLHF.

The gene calls are TRBV6-5 and TRBJ2-3; the D gene is possibly TRBD1 (7 bases). The CDR3 is made up of 14 amino acids. The germline V gene encodes CDR1 MNHEY and CDR2 SVGAGI. V lost 1 base and J lost 5, with 10 bases in between. CDR3 sequence reads: CASSYYRGGDTQYF. As DNA, the CDR3 is TGTGCCAGCAGTTACTACAGGGGAGGAGATACGCAGTATTTT.

This clonotype has ten or more counts. This chain links TRBV5-1 with TRBJ2-5, with D uncertain. Germline V CDR1 and CDR2: SGHRS, YFSETQ. The CDR3 is made up of 15 amino acids. The V gene lost 0 bases and the J gene lost 3 bases, with 12 bases spanning the gap. The CDR3 is CASSLVAYGEETQYF. Here the CDR3 DNA reads TGCGCCAGCAGCTTGGTCGCTTACGGAGAAGAGACCCAGTACTTC.

The chain combines TRBV7-2 with TRBJ2-7; 14 bases map to TRBD2. The CDR3 consists of 16 residues. V was clipped by 3 bases and J by 1 base; unmatched bases: 2. CDR1 is SGHTA and CDR2 is FQGNSA in the germline V gene. The CDR3 nucleotides read TGTGCCAGCAGCTTGACTAGCGGGAGGGCGTCCTACGAGCAGTACTTC. Its translation is CASSLTSGRASYEQYF.

V is TRBV6-1 and J is TRBJ2-7, with 7 bases fitting TRBD2. CDR1 and CDR2 from the germline V gene are MNHNS and SASEGT. Trimming removed 7 bases from V and 2 bases from J; junction bases left unmatched: 11. This CDR3 is built from 15 residues. CDR3 DNA sequence: TGTGCCAGCATTCCGGGGAGCGGGGTAGCCTACGAGCAGTACTTC. Translating gives CASIPGSGVAYEQYF.

This clonotype has just a few counts. The chain recombines TRBV7-2 with TRBJ2-7; D is tentatively TRBD1 or TRBD2 (5 bases each). V was trimmed by 5 bases and J by 6 bases, leaving 17 bases between them. CDR1 SGHTA and CDR2 FQGNSA come from the germline V gene. The CDR3 loop spans 14 amino acids. The CDR3 is CASSRDGASGEQYF. CDR3 coding DNA: TGTGCCAGCAGCCGGGACGGGGCGAGTGGCGAGCAGTACTTC.

The V and J genes are TRBV6-2 or TRBV6-3 and TRBJ2-7; D is unresolved. Germline lookup yields CDR1 MNHEY and CDR2 SVGEGT. V shed 7 bases and J shed 1 base, with 5 bases lying between them. The CDR3 loop spans 11 amino acids. CDR3 in DNA: TGTGCCAGCAAGGATTCCTACGAGCAGTACTTC. It specifies CASKDSYEQYF.

This clonotype was seen a few times. V is TRBV27 and J is TRBJ1-6; D call uncertain. The CDR3 has 14 residues. V was cut by 5 bases and J by 9 bases, with 14 bases left in between. The V gene's germline CDR1 is MNHEY and CDR2 SMNVEV (reference sequence). CDR3: CASSPRTSISPLHF. CDR3 bases: TGTGCCAGCAGTCCGCGGACGAGCATTTCACCCCTCCACTTT.

CDR3 nucleotides: TGTGCCAGCAGCCAAGGACCTCTCCCAATCTACGAGCAGTACTTC. Translation gives CASSQGPLPIYEQYF. This chain connects TRBV14 to TRBJ2-7; D ambiguous. The CDR3 extends over 15 amino acids. The germline V gene has CDR1 SGHDN and CDR2 FVKESK. V lost 1 base to trimming and J lost 3 bases, with 13 bases between them.

The table lists this clonotype with a few counts. The V gene is TRBV7-6, the J gene TRBJ2-3; 9 bases align to TRBD2. V shed 1 base, J shed 3 bases, and the junction held 5 bases outside the gene matches. Germline CDR1 SGHVS, CDR2 FNYEAQ. The CDR3 is 16 residues long. CDR3 sequence (DNA): TGTGCCAGCAGCTTAGGGCTAGCGGGACCTACAGATACGCAGTATTTT. Translated, it gives CASSLGLAGPTDTQYF.

The rearrangement joins TRBV2 to TRBJ2-3, with TRBD1 as a possible D gene (5 bases). This CDR3 spans 11 amino acids. The V and J ends lost 7 bases and 6 bases respectively, with 8 bases between them. Germline-derived CDR1 and CDR2 are SNHLY and FYNNEI. CDR3 coding DNA: TGTGCCAGCACAGGGTTGGATACGCAGTATTTT. It codes for CASTGLDTQYF.

This clonotype showed up just a few times. The chain couples TRBV5-6 to TRBJ2-1; D remains unclear. V shed 0 bases and J shed 6 bases, with 4 bases lying between them. This CDR3 region has 12 residues. CDR1 SGHDT and CDR2 YYEEEE come from the germline V gene. CDR3: CASSLVPNEQFF. The CDR3 coding sequence is TGTGCCAGCAGCTTGGTACCCAATGAGCAGTTCTTC.

There are a few counts of this clonotype. CDR3 amino acids: CASSLRSGGDIQYF. The DNA for the CDR3 is TGTGCCAGCAGCTTACGGTCCGGGGGAGACATTCAGTACTTC. This sequence joins TRBV7-9 and TRBJ2-4; the D gene is possibly TRBD2 (6 bases). This CDR3 is 14 amino acids long. V lost 2 bases, J lost 8 bases, and 13 bases lay in between. Germline V gene sequence: CDR1 SEHNR, CDR2 FQNEAQ (reference sequence). The variable domain in full, completed from reference TRBV7-9 and TRBJ2-4, reads DTGVSQNPRHKITKRGQNVTFRCDPISEHNRLYWYRQTLGQGPEFLTYFQNEAQLEKSRLLSDRFSAERPKGSFSTLEIQRTEQGDSAMYLCASSLRSGGDIQYFGAGTRLSVL.

There are many counts of this clonotype. The genes are TRBV2 and TRBJ2-7; 7 bases fit TRBD1. This CDR3 region has 11 residues. CDR1 is SNHLY, CDR2 FYNNEI, per germline. Trimming removed 9 bases from V and 5 bases from J; junction bases left unmatched: 4. CDR3 nucleotides: TGTGCCAGTACCGACAGGGACGAGCAGTACTTC. This codes for CASTDRDEQYF.

The chain combines TRBV5-1 with TRBJ2-2; 8 bases align to TRBD2. This CDR3 has 15 residues. Germline V lookup: CDR1 SGHRS, CDR2 YFSETQ. Unmatched junction bases numbered 9, after V lost 6 bases and J lost 5 bases. The CDR3 region has the DNA TGCGCCAGCACCCCGCGGGGGGCTGCAACCGGGGAGCTGTTTTTT. Translating it yields CASTPRGAATGELFF.

V gene TRBV15 combines with J gene TRBJ1-1, with no clear D. CDR1 LNHNV and CDR2 YYDKDF come from the germline V gene (reference sequence). The CDR3 has 16 amino acids. Trimming took 0 bases from V and 0 from J, leaving 11 bases between them. As DNA, the CDR3 is TGTGCCACCAGCAGAGATCACCCCAGATTGAACACTGAAGCTTTCTTT. This encodes CATSRDHPRLNTEAFF.